The present T cell receptor (beta chain) was sequenced within a study of beta chain features in type 1 diabetes (dated by TCRdb to the late 2010s). In terms of the full investigation: Patients and healthy donors did not differ in mean age, gender distribution, total cell number or subset yield. Whereas all 30 or so donors provided naive and central memory subsets, regulatory and stem cell-like memory subsets were isolated from just 8 patients and about 8 healthy donors. The study compared the TCRB repertoires of sorted circulating CD4+ T cell subsets in recently diagnosed type 1 diabetes patients with those in matched healthy donors. A total of some 100,000,000 sorted cells were examined across all samples, and a strong correlation was observed between cell number per subset and RNA yield. Points the paper makes about the study in general: Only small numbers of individuals were included in the HLA sub-analyses, which left unresolved whether HLA type had any influence on TCRB rearrangement. PCR may preferentially amplify shorter templates, but because patient and control samples were amplified and corrected together, any resulting skew would affect both groups equally. Fewer insertions and more nucleotide deletions at VDJ recombination sites were observed in patients with type 1 diabetes, implying thymic rearrangement abnormalities. Naive, central memory and regulatory TCRB repertoires appeared to be more alike among patients than among healthy donors. Because cDNA was sequenced instead of genomic DNA, highly expressing activated cells could be over-represented, though the groups showed no difference in activation or CD3 levels. In all four CD4+ subsets, TCRB CDR3 length was moderately but significantly shorter in type 1 diabetes patients.

A single peripheral blood draw of roughly 0.11 L on average was collected from each donor into heparinised tubes. A BD FACSAria II and a panel including CD45RO, CCR7, CD25, CD127, CD95 and CD27 were used to sort naive, central memory, regulatory and stem cell-like memory CD4+ T cells. Purity was above 98% for every sorted population. Right away, PBMCs were isolated by Lymphoprep density gradient centrifugation and were stained directly, with no culture step. Samples were stained and sorted in pairs, with one healthy donor and one patient per experiment, so that batch effects were minimized. This clone was seen many times. Its antigen remains unidentified. Per-base qualities were not stored, and no clone one base away is much larger. All of the isolated RNA was reverse transcribed with the High Capacity cDNA Reverse Transcription Kit, so expressed TCRB transcripts were sequenced. Deep immunoSEQ sequencing was applied to naive, central memory and regulatory T cell samples, giving an average of around 3.8 million total reads per sample. After sorted cells were lysed in RLT buffer, RNA was extracted with DNase-treated RNeasy Micro or Mini kits, with the choice depending on cell number. Each cell subset was processed on its own to prevent cross-contamination, while patient and healthy donor samples were processed together. The immunoSEQ multiplex PCR was used to amplify TCRB sequences from cDNA, generating 87-bp fragments that spanned the CDR3 region. The amplicons were sequenced using the Illumina HiSeq platform. The authors' pipeline ran thus. PCR bias was corrected computationally using synthetic template baselines, and reads within Hamming distance 2 were collapsed, with unmergeable singletons discarded. Reads were aligned to IMGT to assign V, D and J genes, CDR3 length, and insertions or deletions at six rearrangement sites. Within each subset, clonotype counts were normalized to sorted cell number, and only after that were true diversity and Gini coefficients computed with the tcR R package. Repertoire sharing was quantified using the overlap coefficient calculated on TCRB nucleotide sequences. TCRdb limited this immuneACCESS table to in-frame rearrangements with V and J called. A share of clones is missing; checked studies link under half to unresolved V genes, and the rest is unexplained. V and J calls and clone size are copied from that table; D and trimming were computed from the DNA. This sample has more than 120,000 clones in its table, and around 13% of those were observed once. Of the sample, roughly 1.4% falls within the top ten clones.

Including cysteine and phenylalanine, the CDR3 has 13 amino acids. Only the CDR3 DNA is retained, 39 bases long and in frame from the first base. Trimming removed 7 bases from V and 10 bases from J, leaving 19 bases between the germline ends. According to the germline V gene (reference sequence), CDR1 reads SEHNR and CDR2 reads FQNEAQ. This TCR was sampled from a man between 18 and 29 years old with type 1 diabetes. The rearrangement combines TRBV7-9 with TRBJ1-2; TRBD1 might be the D gene, on 5 matching bases. Sequencing input: central memory CD4+ T cells from blood. The DNA sequence follows: TGTGCCAGCACAACTCCGGGACTATTGACCTACACCTTC. This encodes CASTTPGLLTYTF.